These 29 T cell receptor beta chains were all obtained from the same sample, sequenced in a study of shared clonotypes between healthy human individuals (dated by TCRdb to 2018 to 2020). Library method: the immunoSEQ multiplex PCR assay. The table comes from immuneACCESS by way of TCRdb, which keeps in-frame sequences with V and J called. Part of the clones is missing from these tables; in studies checked, under half for an unresolved V gene and the rest for unknown reasons. This sample comprises 2 million to 2.5 million clones, over 90% of them detected only once. The ten top clones hold about 0.39% of the sample. The sample comprised naive CD4+ T cells from PBMCs. Sample cell subset or site, as interpreted from the label and publication: CD45RA+ positively selected. The receptors were gathered from a man between 18 and 35 years old in good health. Some clones in this sample may be carry-over from other donors' samples.

V gene TRBV9 combines with J gene TRBJ2-5; possibly TRBD1 for D (6 bases). Germline assignment: CDR1 SGDLS and CDR2 YYNGEE. The CDR3 has 15 amino acids. The V and J ends lost 4 bases and 3 bases respectively, with 16 bases between them. CDR3 sequence: CASSPSITGKETQYF. In DNA form, the CDR3 reads TGTGCCAGCAGCCCTTCCATCACAGGGAAAGAGACCCAGTACTTC.

The chain employs TRBV7-2 and TRBJ1-1; tentative D call: TRBD1 (5 bases). V lost 5 bases and J 4 bases, leaving 17 bases between the germline ends. Germline loops: CDR1 SGHTA, CDR2 FQGNSA. The CDR3 is made up of 15 amino acids. The CDR3, as DNA: TGTGCCAGCAGCCCCAGAGGGGCAGGGCCCACTGAAGCTTTCTTT. Its translation: CASSPRGAGPTEAFF.

The V and J genes are TRBV2 and TRBJ1-2; perhaps TRBD1 as D (5 bases). CDR3 length: 15 residues. V shed 4 bases and J shed 0 bases, with 12 bases lying between them. The germline V gene has CDR1 SNHLY and CDR2 FYNNEI. The CDR3 DNA follows: TGTGCCAGCAGTGTTACCAGGGAATCTAACTATGGCTACACCTTC. Translation: CASSVTRESNYGYTF.

The J gene is TRBJ2-3, the V gene TRBV6-1; 7 nucleotides agree with TRBD2. This CDR3 contains 15 residues. Trimming removed 4 bases from V and 5 bases from J; junction bases left unmatched: 9. Germline CDR1 and CDR2: MNHNS and SASEGT. The CDR3 DNA reads TGTGCCAGCAGTGGGCTAGCGGCCAGGGAAGATACGCAGTATTTT. Its translation: CASSGLAAREDTQYF.

The chain carries TRBV29-1 and TRBJ2-7; TRBD1 might be the D (6 bases). V lost 7 bases and J lost 4, with 17 bases in between. The CDR3 spans 13 residues. The germline CDR1 and CDR2 sequences are SQVTM and ANQGSEA. The CDR3 coding sequence is TGCAGCGCGTACGGGACACAGAATTACGAGCAGTACTTC. This gives the protein CSAYGTQNYEQYF.

CDR3 amino acids: CASGTGEHEQYF. The CDR3 region has the DNA TGTGCCAGCGGTACAGGGGAGCACGAGCAGTACTTC. This chain joins TRBV2 and TRBJ2-7, with 7 bases matching TRBD1. CDR1 SNHLY and CDR2 FYNNEI come from the germline V gene. V shed 8 bases, J shed 5 bases, and the junction held 6 bases outside the gene matches. The CDR3 is 12 amino acids.

The V call is TRBV7-3, the J call TRBJ2-3, with 12 bases identical to TRBD2. The CDR3 extends over 18 amino acids. Losses at the gene ends were 0 bases for V and 2 bases for J; bases not matched to a gene: 6. Germline-derived CDR1 and CDR2 are SGHTA and FQGTGA. CDR3 region: CASSLTPGLAGHTDTQYF. CDR3 DNA sequence: TGTGCCAGCAGCTTAACTCCCGGACTAGCGGGACACACAGATACGCAGTATTTT.

The chain is built from TRBV7-2 and TRBJ1-2; a possible D gene is TRBD1 (5 bases). V shed 6 bases and J shed 0 bases, with 11 bases lying between them. CDR3 size: 14 residues. Germline CDR1 SGHTA, CDR2 FQGNSA. The CDR3 DNA reads TGTGCCAGCAGACGGGACGGAGCTAACTATGGCTACACCTTC. It yields the protein CASRRDGANYGYTF.

The chain employs TRBV15 and TRBJ1-4; 7 bases line up with TRBD1. Germline CDR1 and CDR2: LNHNV and YYDKDF (reference sequence). The CDR3 contains 16 residues. With V trimmed by 0 bases and J by 0 bases, 1 base remained unmatched. The CDR3 protein is CATSREGQPTNEKLFF. The CDR3, as DNA: TGTGCCACCAGCAGAGAGGGACAGCCAACTAATGAAAAACTGTTTTTT.

The rearrangement uses TRBV15 and TRBJ1-2; a weak D match, TRBD1 (5 bases). CDR3 length: 12 residues. Germline V gene data show CDR1 as LNHNV and CDR2 as YYDKDF (reference sequence). Trimming removed 3 bases at V and 3 bases at J, with 5 bases between. The CDR3 region has the DNA TGTGCCACCAGCAGGGGGGACTATGGCTACACCTTC. The encoded protein is CATSRGDYGYTF.

The chain links TRBV19 to TRBJ2-2; unclear D gene. Per germline, CDR1 LNHDA and CDR2 SQIVND (reference sequence). This CDR3 comprises 14 residues. V lost 7 bases and J 4 bases, leaving 13 bases between the germline ends. The CDR3 is CASTLDWATGELFF. CDR3 bases: TGTGCCAGTACCCTCGACTGGGCCACCGGGGAGCTGTTTTTT. Full variable domain (remainder filled in from reference TRBV19 and TRBJ2-2): DGGITQSPKYLFRKEGQNVTLSCEQNLNHDAMYWYRQDPGQGLRLIYYSQIVNDFQKGDIAEGYSVSREKKESFPLTVTSAQKNPTAFYLCASTLDWATGELFFGEGSRLTVL.

This clone was seen a handful of times. J is TRBJ1-1 and V is TRBV11-3; no definite D call. The V end was cut by 4 bases, the J end by 8 bases, with 14 bases between. This CDR3 has 13 amino acids. Germline V lookup: CDR1 SGHNT, CDR2 YENEEA. The CDR3 loop reads CASSSIRGGEAFF. In DNA, the CDR3 is TGTGCCAGCAGCTCGATTCGGGGAGGGGAAGCTTTCTTT.

This rearrangement joins TRBV6-5 to TRBJ2-2; perhaps TRBD2 as D (5 bases). V was cut by 8 bases and J by 8 bases, with 12 bases left in between. Germline loops: CDR1 MNHEY, CDR2 SVGAGI. The CDR3 has 12 amino acids. The chain's CDR3 is CASRLRYGELFF. CDR3 DNA sequence: TGTGCCAGCCGACTACGCTATGGGGAGCTGTTTTTT.

Comment on this clone: Other DNA sequences within the sample encode an identical CDR3. The chain joins TRBV5-4 to TRBJ1-2; the match to TRBD1 covers 8 bases. V lost 0 bases, J lost 7 bases, and 5 bases stayed unmatched. Germline CDR1 is SGHNT and CDR2 is YYREEE (reference sequence). The CDR3 totals 14 residues. The CDR3 bases are TGTGCCAGCAGCTTGGTTCAGGGGGCGAGTGGCTACACCTTC. This sequence encodes CASSLVQGASGYTF. Complete variable domain (other parts from reference TRBV5-4 and TRBJ1-2): ETGVTQSPTHLIKTRGQQVTLRCSSQSGHNTVSWYQQALGQGPQFIFQYYREEENGRGNFPPRFSGLQFPNYSSELNVNALELDDSALYLCASSLVQGASGYTFGSGTRLTVV.

As regards this clone: Additional DNA sequences in this sample encode the identical CDR3. J is TRBJ2-7 and V is TRBV5-1; 8 bases are a match to TRBD2. Losses at the gene ends were 0 bases for V and 3 bases for J; bases not matched to a gene: 5. Germline CDR1 and CDR2: SGHRS and YFSETQ. The CDR3 loop spans 15 amino acids. The CDR3 here is CASSLAAGGYYEQYF. Written as DNA, the CDR3 is TGCGCCAGCAGCTTGGCGGCGGGAGGATACTACGAGCAGTACTTC.

The genes are TRBV7-2 and TRBJ1-5, with 10 bases fitting TRBD1. With 1 base clipped from V and 6 bases from J, the junction kept 3 bases outside the gene matches. The CDR3 runs 15 residues. Looked up from germline, CDR1 is SGHTA and CDR2 is FQGNSA. The CDR3 DNA follows: TGTGCCAGCAGCTTAGATTGGGACAGGGGTCAGCCCCAGCATTTT. Its protein is CASSLDWDRGQPQHF.

The chain couples TRBV6-5 to TRBJ2-1; 9 nucleotides line up with TRBD2. V dropped 0 bases and J dropped 8; count of bases not matched to a gene: 8. The germline V gene encodes CDR1 MNHEY and CDR2 SVGAGI. CDR3 length: 16 residues. CDR3 region: CASSYSGSGRSDEQFF. The DNA of the CDR3 is TGTGCCAGCAGTTACTCGGGCAGCGGGAGGTCAGATGAGCAGTTCTTC.

J is TRBJ2-7 and V is TRBV6-1; 7 nucleotides align to TRBD2. The CDR3 consists of 13 residues. V trimming: 9 bases; J trimming: 3 bases; junction bases outside the gene matches: 8. Germline V gene sequence: CDR1 MNHNS, CDR2 SASEGT. The CDR3 sequence is CARGPGGIYEQYF. The CDR3 region has the DNA TGTGCCAGGGGACCCGGGGGGATCTACGAGCAGTACTTC.

The genes are TRBV27 and TRBJ2-7, with 9 bases aligning to TRBD1. Germline-derived CDR1 and CDR2 are MNHEY and SMNVEV (reference sequence). There are 14 residues in the CDR3. The J segment lost 5 bases and the V segment lost 4 bases, leaving 6 bases of the junction unmatched. This CDR3 reads CASSSDRGVNEQYF. CDR3 coding DNA: TGTGCCAGCAGTTCCGACAGGGGGGTGAACGAGCAGTACTTC.

In the case of this clone: This same CDR3 is encoded by further DNA sequences in the sample. J is TRBJ2-3 and V is TRBV7-2; no firm D call. Trimming removed 0 bases from V and 3 bases from J, with 4 bases in between. The germline V gene encodes CDR1 SGHTA and CDR2 FQGNSA. CDR3 length equals 13 residues. CDR3 loop: CASSLAPTDTQYF. The CDR3, as DNA: TGTGCCAGCAGCTTAGCCCCGACAGATACGCAGTATTTT.

In DNA form, the CDR3 reads TGTGCCAGCAGTTACTCGTCCCTCCACGAGCAGTACTTC. Translating gives CASSYSSLHEQYF. This chain connects TRBV6-6 to TRBJ2-7; D is unresolved. Germline V CDR1 and CDR2: MNHNY, SVGAGI (reference sequence). Trimming took 0 bases from V and 5 from J, leaving 8 bases between them. The CDR3 covers 13 residues.

This rearrangement joins TRBV5-1 to TRBJ1-5; 7 bases line up with TRBD1. The V segment lost 4 bases and the J segment 4 bases; nucleotides outside the gene matches: 17. The CDR3 is 18 residues long. CDR1 and CDR2 from the germline V gene are SGHRS and YFSETQ. CDR3: CASSPTPRQQGGNQPQHF. CDR3 nucleotide sequence: TGCGCCAGCAGCCCTACCCCCAGGCAGCAGGGGGGTAATCAGCCCCAGCATTTT. Full variable domain (missing parts from reference TRBV5-1 and TRBJ1-5): KAGVTQTPRYLIKTRGQQVTLSCSPISGHRSVSWYQQTPGQGLQFLFEYFSETQRNKGNFPGRFSGRQFSNSRSEMNVSTLELGDSALYLCASSPTPRQQGGNQPQHFGDGTRLSIL.

The chain employs TRBV5-1 and TRBJ1-1, with unresolved D. Germline CDR1 SGHRS, CDR2 YFSETQ. V lost 4 bases to trimming and J lost 11 bases, with 9 bases between them. The CDR3 extends over 10 amino acids. The DNA for the CDR3 is TGCGCCAGCAGCGCCCCCCTGGCTTTCTTT. Its protein product is CASSAPLAFF.

V and J are TRBV7-2 and TRBJ1-2, with D maybe TRBD1 (6 bases). Trimming took 3 bases from V and 8 from J, leaving 13 bases between them. Germline assignment: CDR1 SGHTA and CDR2 FQGNSA. The CDR3 spans 13 residues. The CDR3 protein is CASSFRDTGGYTF. The CDR3 nucleotides read TGTGCCAGCAGCTTCCGGGACACGGGAGGCTACACCTTC.

The chain uses TRBV9 and TRBJ2-1; no clear D. The CDR3 extends over 13 amino acids. The germline V gene encodes CDR1 SGDLS and CDR2 YYNGEE. Trimming pared 0 bases from V and 5 bases from J, leaving 6 bases between. CDR3 region: CASSVEEDNEQFF. CDR3 in DNA: TGTGCCAGCAGCGTAGAAGAGGACAATGAGCAGTTCTTC.

V is TRBV19 and J is TRBJ2-7; D is uncertain. Germline V gene sequence: CDR1 LNHDA, CDR2 SQIVND (reference sequence). The CDR3 covers 11 residues. CDR3 region: CAEPVHREQYF. The CDR3 DNA follows: TGTGCAGAGCCCGTCCATAGGGAGCAGTACTTC. The whole variable domain, remainder taken from reference TRBV19 and TRBJ2-7, is DGGITQSPKYLFRKEGQNVTLSCEQNLNHDAMYWYRQDPGQGLRLIYYSQIVNDFQKGDIAEGYSVSREKKESFPLTVTSAQKNPTAFYLCAEPVHREQYFGPGTRLTVT.

The gene calls are TRBV19 and TRBJ2-1, with TRBD2 identical over 7 bases. The V gene's germline CDR1 is LNHDA and CDR2 SQIVND (reference sequence). This CDR3 has 18 residues. Germline trimming cut 1 base from V and 8 bases from J; bases unmatched to any gene: 17. The CDR3, as DNA: TGTGCCAGTAGTATAGGTAGGCCAGGGCGGGAGAACACAGATGAGCAGTTCTTC. This encodes CASSIGRPGRENTDEQFF. The whole variable domain, filled in from reference TRBV19 and TRBJ2-1, reads DGGITQSPKYLFRKEGQNVTLSCEQNLNHDAMYWYRQDPGQGLRLIYYSQIVNDFQKGDIAEGYSVSREKKESFPLTVTSAQKNPTAFYLCASSIGRPGRENTDEQFFGPGTRLTVL.

V usage is TRBV28 and J usage is TRBJ1-3; 8 bases are a match to TRBD1. The CDR3 has 15 amino acids. Germline assignment: CDR1 MDHEN and CDR2 SYDVKM. Unmatched junction bases numbered 11, after V lost 6 bases and J lost 7 bases. CDR3 amino acids: CASSPQGQAPNTIYF. CDR3 sequence (DNA): TGTGCCAGCAGCCCGCAGGGACAGGCTCCGAACACCATATATTTT.

The rearrangement uses TRBV4-3 and TRBJ1-5, with D perhaps TRBD1 (6 bases). The CDR3 runs to 15 residues. Looked up from germline, CDR1 is LGHNA and CDR2 is YSLEER. Trimming removed 0 bases at V and 6 bases at J, with 12 bases between. Here the CDR3 reads CASSQDLGGPQPQHF. The CDR3, as DNA: TGCGCCAGCAGCCAAGATCTCGGGGGGCCTCAGCCCCAGCATTTT.